This T cell receptor (beta chain) originates from a study of radiotherapy plus CTLA-4 blockade in lung cancer. This CDR3 comprises 17 residues. V was pared by 5 bases and J by 0 bases, with 19 bases between. Germline V gene data show CDR1 as SGHAT and CDR2 as FQNNGV. Produced via immunoSEQ multiplex PCR; TCRdb's table is partial and in-frame only. This table holds some 78,000 clones, around 86% found once. The genes are TRBV11-2 and TRBJ1-1, with D unresolved. This sequence was found in a human donor with non-small cell lung cancer who had stable disease on radiotherapy plus ipilimumab. The sequences come from peripheral blood, collected from a patient treated with radiotherapy plus ipilimumab. Written as DNA, the CDR3 is TGTGCCAGCAGCCTCAACCCTCCGGATCTGGTGAACACTGAAGCTTTCTTT. Amino acids: CASSLNPPDLVNTEAFF.